This T cell receptor (beta chain) was sequenced for a study of T cells expressing NK-cell markers (dated by TCRdb to 2018 to 2020). Study-level background: TCR beta-chain repertoires were profiled in sorted CD3+CD56+NKG2C+, CD3+CD56+NKG2C- and CD3+CD56-NKG2C+ T-cell subsets from fewer than 10 donors. Seven of the eight sequenced donors were HCMV-seropositive and one was HCMV-seronegative. Illumina HiSeq 2000/2500, MiSeq or NextSeq was used to sequence libraries as 2 x 150 bp reads. The study sequenced eight donors, all healthy volunteers chosen at random: three men and five women.

The full study reports these points: Those dominant clonotypes were again the most abundant among CD3+CD56-NKG2C+ cells in a few donors, at about 25-60.1%. In six donors, the dominant CD3+CD56+NKG2C+ clonotypes ranked among the top 10 CD8+ clonotypes, making up roughly 1.0-8% of CD8+ T cells. Whether the expanded NKG2C-expressing T cell clones were specific for HCMV antigens remained unclear.

HCMV serostatus was determined by detecting HCMV-specific IgG in serum with a commercial ELISA kit. Ficoll density gradient centrifugation was used to isolate peripheral blood mononuclear cells from blood. The sample was run on an Illumina HiSeq 2000. TCR beta cDNA libraries were prepared using 5'RACE template switching, which introduced a universal primer site and unique molecular identifiers. cDNA synthesis was primed from the TCR beta constant segment, followed by two successive PCR amplification steps. As for the original processing: Reads were demultiplexed and grouped by UMI with MIGEC, and clonotypes were assembled and quantified with MiTCR. To exclude erroneous sequences, only TCR cDNA sequences supported by at least two reads were retained. Downstream repertoire analysis used the tcR package, and clonotypes were matched across fractions by CDR3 nucleotide sequence plus V segment. Antigen specificity was annotated against VDJdb with VDJmatch, allowing one amino acid substitution in CDR3. After TCRdb reprocessed the reads, each CDR3 protein sequence was kept as one row, without DNA. The V and J calls here are based on TCRdb, not the publication. This sample's records show 500,000 to 700,000 distinct CDR3 sequences. The ten largest clones add up to approximately 3.5% of the sample.

As for this clonotype: It has no known antigen specificity.

Its CDR3 holds 15 amino acids, cysteine through phenylalanine. The DNA is not on file. Per the germline V gene, SGHTA is the CDR1 and FQGNSA is the CDR2. The receptor was isolated from a man in his late teens or twenties in good health. Donor details come from another sample of the same person, matched by shared clones. The rearrangement combines TRBV7-2 with TRBJ2-7. The sample taken for sequencing was blood T cells: a sorted CD56 or NKG2C T cell subset, CD4+ or CD8+ T cells, or bulk PBMC T cells (not recorded which). The CDR3 protein: CASSLMEPFSYEQYF.